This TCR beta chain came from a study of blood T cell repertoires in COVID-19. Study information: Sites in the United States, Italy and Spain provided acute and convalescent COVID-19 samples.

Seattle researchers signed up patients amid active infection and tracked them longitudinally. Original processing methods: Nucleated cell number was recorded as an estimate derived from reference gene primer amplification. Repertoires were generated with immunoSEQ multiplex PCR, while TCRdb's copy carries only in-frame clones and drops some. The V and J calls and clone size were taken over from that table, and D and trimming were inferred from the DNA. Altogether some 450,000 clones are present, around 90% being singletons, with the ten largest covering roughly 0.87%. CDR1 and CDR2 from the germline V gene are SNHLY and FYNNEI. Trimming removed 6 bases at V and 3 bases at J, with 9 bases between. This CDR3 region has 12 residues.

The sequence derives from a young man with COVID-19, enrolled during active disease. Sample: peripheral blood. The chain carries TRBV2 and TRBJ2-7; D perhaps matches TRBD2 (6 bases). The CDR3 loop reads CASREGYYEQYF. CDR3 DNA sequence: TGTGCCAGCAGGGAGGGTTACTACGAGCAGTACTTC.